This entry lists 19 T cell receptor beta chains sequenced from one sample in a study of blood T cell repertoires in COVID-19. Only in-frame clones appear in the TCRdb table, and some are missing; sequencing was by immunoSEQ multiplex PCR. The table has about 270,000 clones, roughly 90% seen once. Material: PBMCs or T cells enriched from blood (not recorded which). The receptors come from a woman between 45 and 60 years old who had recovered from COVID-19.

The chain has TRBV3-1 (or the pseudogene TRBV3-2) and TRBJ1-1; no clear D. V was trimmed by 1 base and J by 3 bases, leaving 18 bases between them. Germline assignment: CDR1 LGHDT and CDR2 YNNKEL (reference sequence). This CDR3 has 17 amino acids. CDR3: CASSQGGSLFGDTEAFF. As DNA, the CDR3 is TGTGCCAGCAGCCAAGGAGGGAGTTTATTCGGTGACACTGAAGCTTTCTTT.

This chain joins TRBV28 and TRBJ2-1, with a tentative D call TRBD2 (7 bases). The V end was cut by 8 bases, the J end by 5 bases, with 19 bases between. CDR3 size: 15 residues. Germline V gene lookup returns CDR1 MDHEN and CDR2 SYDVKM. Written as DNA, the CDR3 is TGTGCCAGCCATGGGGGGGCTACGTCGCACAATGAGCAGTTCTTC. This translates into CASHGGATSHNEQFF.

The CDR3 sequence is CASSSSAAGGSSGELFF. The CDR3 nucleotides read TGTGCCAGCAGCTCCTCGGCAGCGGGAGGGTCGTCCGGGGAGCTGTTTTTT. The rearrangement links TRBV7-3 to TRBJ2-2; the match to TRBD2 covers 10 bases. Germline CDR1 SGHTA, CDR2 FQGTGA. The V and J ends lost 4 bases and 6 bases, in that order; junction bases with no gene match: 11. CDR3 size: 17 residues.

The chain links TRBV29-1 to TRBJ1-1; 8 positions match TRBD1. This CDR3 contains 16 residues. V was clipped by 2 bases and J by 1 base; unmatched bases: 9. Germline-derived CDR1 and CDR2 are SQVTM and ANQGSEA. DNA of the CDR3: TGCAGCGTTGAATGGCAGGGGGCGCTTAGGAACACTGAAGCTTTCTTT. Translating it yields CSVEWQGALRNTEAFF.

This clone was recorded once. CDR3: CASSATSGRGNEQFF. CDR3 nucleotide sequence: TGTGCCAGCAGTGCCACTAGCGGCCGAGGTAATGAGCAGTTCTTC. The chain joins TRBV28 to TRBJ2-1; 8 nucleotides match TRBD2. With 5 bases clipped from V and 7 bases from J, the junction kept 10 bases outside the gene matches. This CDR3 comprises 15 residues. Per the germline V gene, CDR1 is MDHEN and CDR2 is SYDVKM.

This clone was seen just once. The V call is TRBV7-2, the J call TRBJ2-5; perhaps TRBD1 as D (6 bases). V lost 5 bases, J lost 5 bases, and 18 bases lay in between. The CDR3 runs to 15 residues. CDR1 is SGHTA, CDR2 FQGNSA, per germline. Here the CDR3 DNA reads TGTGCCAGCAGCCCAGGGTGGGTTCAGGGGGAGACCCAGTACTTC. Amino acid sequence: CASSPGWVQGETQYF. Variable domain in full (rest from reference TRBV7-2 and TRBJ2-5): GAGVSQSPSNKVTEKGKDVELRCDPISGHTALYWYRQSLGQGLEFLIYFQGNSAPDKSGLPSDRFSAERTGGSVSTLTIQRTQQEDSAVYLCASSPGWVQGETQYFGPGTRLLVL.

J is TRBJ1-3 and V is TRBV29-1; D uncertain. Germline CDR1 reads SQVTM; CDR2 reads ANQGSEA. Deletions cut 7 bases from V and 0 bases from J, with 13 bases between. The CDR3 totals 14 residues. This CDR3 is CSAAQINSGNTIYF. The CDR3 DNA reads TGCAGCGCCGCACAGATAAACTCTGGAAACACCATATATTTT.

This clone was recorded a few times. The CDR3: CASRGGSGRNEQYF. As DNA, the CDR3 is TGCGCCAGCAGGGGGGGTAGCGGGAGAAACGAGCAGTACTTC. The V and J genes are TRBV4-1 and TRBJ2-7; TRBD2 matches 9 bases. Per the germline V gene, CDR1 is MGHRA and CDR2 is YSYEKL. The length of the CDR3 is 14 residues. Trimming took 6 bases from V and 5 from J; bases not matched to a gene: 8.

The chain carries TRBV7-2 and TRBJ1-5, with a tentative D call TRBD1 (5 bases). V gave up 2 bases and J gave up 7 bases, with 18 bases separating them. Germline loops: CDR1 SGHTA, CDR2 FQGNSA. The CDR3 is made up of 16 amino acids. CDR3 sequence reads: CASSLRPGGTGQPQHF. In DNA, the CDR3 is TGTGCCAGCAGCTTACGGCCGGGGGGTACTGGGCAGCCCCAGCATTTT.

This chain joins TRBV6-5 and TRBJ1-5, with D possibly being TRBD1 (5 bases). The germline V gene encodes CDR1 MNHEY and CDR2 SVGAGI. The CDR3 runs 15 residues. The ends were cut back, 5 bases at V and 0 bases at J, with 11 bases in the middle. The CDR3 here is CASSPGRGSNQPQHF. The CDR3 nucleotides are TGTGCCAGCAGTCCTGGAAGGGGTAGCAATCAGCCCCAGCATTTT.

This chain links TRBV7-2 with TRBJ2-5, with a tentative D call TRBD2 (6 bases). This CDR3 spans 16 amino acids. V was cut by 11 bases and J by 5 bases, with 27 bases left in between. In germline, CDR1 is SGHTA, CDR2 FQGNSA. CDR3 DNA: TGTGCCTCAAACCCCCTCGGGACTGCCCGGAGGGAGACCCAGTACTTC. This sequence encodes CASNPLGTARRETQYF.

V is TRBV6-4 and J is TRBJ2-7, with 10 bases aligning to TRBD1. V was pared by 9 bases and J by 4 bases, with 9 bases of the junction left unmatched. The CDR3 covers 14 residues. Germline CDR1 reads MRHNA; CDR2 reads SNTAGT. The CDR3 nucleotides are TGTGCCAGTTTATCCGGGACAGGGGTGTACGAGCAGTACTTC. Translated: CASLSGTGVYEQYF.

This chain uses TRBV29-1 with TRBJ2-3; 13 bases fit TRBD2. CDR1 and CDR2 from the germline V gene are SQVTM and ANQGSEA. This CDR3 has 15 residues. V shed 4 bases and J 0 bases; nucleotides not matched to a gene: 1. The CDR3 is CSVGTSGGSTDTQYF. CDR3 DNA sequence: TGCAGCGTTGGGACTAGCGGGGGTAGCACAGATACGCAGTATTTT.

The chain couples TRBV10-1 to TRBJ1-5, with D perhaps matching TRBD1 (6 bases). CDR1 is WNHNN, CDR2 SYGVQD, per germline (reference sequence). The CDR3 is 18 amino acids. Trimming stripped 6 bases from V and 0 bases from J, with 21 bases between. The CDR3 sequence: CASRVDLGTGISNQPQHF. The CDR3 region has the DNA TGCGCCAGCAGGGTAGATCTGGGAACAGGGATTAGCAATCAGCCCCAGCATTTT.

The chain uses TRBV7-2 and TRBJ1-2; maybe TRBD1 (5 bases). Deletions cut 5 bases from V and 2 bases from J, with 15 bases between. CDR3 size: 15 residues. Germline lookup yields CDR1 SGHTA and CDR2 FQGNSA. CDR3 nucleotide sequence: TGTGCCAGCAGCCCCGGGGGGAGTATGAACTATGGCTACACCTTC. This encodes CASSPGGSMNYGYTF.

The chain employs TRBV18 and TRBJ1-1; D is possibly TRBD1 (5 bases). V shed 1 base and J shed 1 base, with 13 bases lying between them. This CDR3 spans 16 amino acids. CDR1 is KGHSH, CDR2 LQKENI, per germline. The CDR3 protein is CASSPLRGFENTEAFF. The CDR3 DNA sequence: TGTGCCAGCTCACCACTTAGGGGATTTGAGAACACTGAAGCTTTCTTT.

The chain carries TRBV4-3 and TRBJ1-2; unclear D gene. The length of the CDR3 is 15 residues. CDR1 LGHNA and CDR2 YSLEER come from the germline V gene. Between the trimmed V and J ends, which lost 0 bases and 5 bases, there was a span of 13 bases. Written as DNA, the CDR3 is TGCGCCAGCAGCCAAGATGGTCAGCGCAGTTATGGCTACACCTTC. Translating it yields CASSQDGQRSYGYTF.

The chain joins TRBV9 to TRBJ1-2, with 7 bases identical to TRBD1. CDR3 size: 16 residues. V lost 0 bases to trimming and J lost 4 bases; unmatched junction nucleotides: 9. Per germline, CDR1 SGDLS and CDR2 YYNGEE. In DNA form, the CDR3 reads TGTGCCAGCAGCGTAGAAGGGACAGCTCTAGGCTATGGCTACACCTTC. Translation gives CASSVEGTALGYGYTF. Based on the CDR3 plus reference TRBV9 and TRBJ1-2, the full variable domain is DSGVTQTPKHLITATGQRVTLRCSPRSGDLSVYWYQQSLDQGLQFLIQYYNGEERAKGNILERFSAQQFPDLHSELNLSSLELGDSALYFCASSVEGTALGYGYTFGSGTRLTVV.

This rearrangement joins TRBV28 to TRBJ2-7, with TRBD1 identical over 9 bases. The CDR3 sequence is 16 residues long. Trimming removed 6 bases from V and 4 bases from J; junction bases left unmatched: 13. Germline lookup yields CDR1 MDHEN and CDR2 SYDVKM. This chain's CDR3 is CASRETGTGREYEQYF. For the CDR3, the DNA is TGTGCCAGCAGGGAAACCGGGACAGGGAGAGAATACGAGCAGTACTTC.